This paragraph covers one T cell receptor (beta chain) sequence. The data were obtained in a study of T-cell reconstitution after alpha-beta-depleted transplantation in children. A library of TCRbeta sequences, prepared with unique molecular identifiers, was generated. TCRdb reprocessed the PCR reads with MiXCR, giving one entry per CDR3 protein. The sample holds some 290,000 distinct CDR3 sequences, about a tenth seen once. The receptor was derived from a human donor who donated a stem cell graft to a child with SCID. Sequencing used PBMCs from the stem cell graft donor, obtained from the stem cell graft.

Here the CDR3 DNA reads TGTGCCAGCAGCCGCGGGTGGGGGAGCTCCTACGAGCAGTACTTC. Protein product: CASSRGWGSSYEQYF. This chain joins TRBV7-2 and TRBJ2-7; D may match TRBD1 or TRBD2 (5 bases each). CDR1 and CDR2 from the germline V gene are SGHTA and FQGNSA. Trimming cost V 5 bases and J 0 bases, with 14 bases left between them. This CDR3 region has 15 residues.